This T cell receptor beta chain was retrieved from a study of CD8+ T cells in alopecia areata (dated by TCRdb to 2016 to 2019). About the full investigation: The treated patients took part in an open-label pilot trial in which moderate-to-severe alopecia areata was treated with oral tofacitinib at 5 to 10 mg twice daily. Scalp tissue and sorted CD4+ and CD8+ peripheral blood T cells from patchy and totalis/universalis alopecia areata patients and from healthy controls were covered by human TCRbeta sequencing. Patients stayed on tofacitinib for 6 to 18 months and then had 6 months of follow-up off drug so that delayed response and recurrence could be assessed. RNA was obtained with the PAXgene miRNA kit for fixed scalp, the miRNeasy kit for PBMCs, and the RNeasy kit for mouse skin. immunoSEQ multiplex PCR using 35 Vbeta forward primers and 13 Jbeta reverse primers was used to amplify TCRbeta CDR3 regions. Tofacitinib-treated patients had biopsies at baseline and at 4 and 24 weeks of treatment, with a later scalp biopsy in several patients. To study T cell clonal expansion in alopecia areata, the researchers applied high-throughput TCRbeta sequencing to both the C3H/HeJ mouse model and human patients. Clonality in the scalp was compared among normal scalp (n=4), patchy alopecia areata scalp (n=8), and alopecia totalis/universalis scalp (n=8).

This clone was seen only a few times. Its antigen target is currently unknown. Base-call qualities are not available, and no considerably larger clone is one nucleotide away. What the work shows at the level of the full study, not this receptor alone: Higher clonality and more expanded CD8+ clones were observed in lesional scalp than in normal scalp, particularly in alopecia totalis/universalis, a finding suggestive of antigenic drive. Unlike mouse skin, where gammadelta T cells dominate, normal human skin contains resident alphabeta T cells that get sequenced too, which complicates analysis of the scalp TCR repertoire. TCR sequences shared between patients were less clear than in mice, possibly partly because of HLA diversity in the patient population.

Library preparation used the immunoSEQ multiplex PCR assay. For TCR sequencing, RNA was extracted from every sample and reverse transcribed into cDNA to serve as template. First-strand cDNA was synthesized using SuperScript III with a 2:1 mix of oligo-dT and random hexamers. A synthetic immune receptor repertoire was used to assess amplification bias, and residual bias was removed computationally. As for how the authors treated the data: Raw reads were preprocessed to remove errors, and CDR3 was defined according to IMGT conventions as the region from the conserved cysteine to phenylalanine. Clonality was computed by normalizing Shannon entropy by log2 of the number of productive unique TCRs and subtracting the result from 1. CD4 or CD8 identity of scalp clones was inferred by cross-referencing scalp TCRbeta sequences with sorted blood CD4 and CD8 repertoires. The clones in this table, taken by TCRdb from immuneACCESS, are in-frame only. Not every clone is retained; where verified, under half of the shortfall comes from an unresolved V gene, and the cause of the rest is unknown. Clonal size and the V and J genes are those of that table, whereas D and trimming came from the DNA. Within this sample are 150,000 to 200,000 clones, with 50% to 70% of them counted one time only. Of the sample, roughly 15% is held by the ten largest clones.

The meaning of the sample's time point label: baseline before oral tofacitinib. Lesional scalp punch biopsies and peripheral blood were collected from alopecia areata patients. PBMCs were isolated by density centrifugation and stained for CD3, CD4 and CD8, after which CD4+ and CD8+ T cells were sorted on a FACSAria. The germline V gene (reference sequence) yields DFQATT for CDR1 and SNEGSKA for CDR2. Taken from cysteine to phenylalanine, the CDR3 has 11 residues. The entry retains the CDR3 DNA only, 33 bases that are in frame from base 1. A distance of 3 bases separates the germline ends of V and J, which lose 4 bases and 0 bases respectively.

The clonotype originates from a human donor with alopecia areata. The chain is made from TRBV20-1 and TRBJ2-5, with the D gene uncertain. Sequences were derived from CD4+ T cells sorted from blood, sampled at week 0. The CDR3 in this case is CSATDQETQYF. At the DNA level, the sequence is TGCAGTGCTACAGACCAAGAGACCCAGTACTTC.